The present T cell receptor beta chain was sequenced within a study of blood T cell repertoires in COVID-19. Study background: Specimens from acute and convalescent COVID-19 originated in the United States, Italy and Spain.

Germline V gene data show CDR1 as KGHSH and CDR2 as LQKENI. With 3 bases clipped from V and 4 bases from J, the junction kept 7 bases outside the gene matches. The CDR3 runs to 17 residues. The method was immunoSEQ multiplex PCR; TCRdb's version includes in-frame clones alone and lacks a portion of them. The sample includes roughly 170,000 clones, under 85% of them seen just once. The origin of this receptor is a man aged 60-69 years who had recovered from COVID-19. The source material was peripheral blood. This chain joins TRBV18 and TRBJ2-2, with 11 nucleotides matching TRBD1. CDR3 in DNA: TGTGCCAGCTCACCGGGCGGACAGGGGGCGCGCACCGGGGAGCTGTTTTTT. Its protein is CASSPGGQGARTGELFF.